One and the same sample provided the 13 T cell receptor beta chains below, sequenced in a study of blood T cell repertoires in COVID-19. TCRdb's copy holds only in-frame clones and misses some; the assay was immunoSEQ multiplex PCR. The sample carries 100,000 to 150,000 clones, around 88% recorded once. The sequencing sample was made of peripheral blood. Receptors were obtained from a man aged 45-65 years with active or convalescent COVID-19.

This rearrangement joins TRBV29-1 to TRBJ1-1, with D perhaps matching TRBD1 (5 bases). The V and J ends lost 5 bases and 0 bases respectively, with 10 bases between them. The CDR3 runs 13 residues. Germline values: CDR1 SQVTM, CDR2 ANQGSEA. CDR3 DNA sequence: TGCAGCGTTCTGGACAAAGTGAACACTGAAGCTTTCTTT. This encodes CSVLDKVNTEAFF. Complete variable domain (other parts from reference TRBV29-1 and TRBJ1-1): SAVISQKPSRDICQRGTSLTIQCQVDSQVTMMFWYRQQPGQSLTLIATANQGSEATYESGFVIDKFPISRPNLTFSTLTVSNMSPEDSSIYLCSVLDKVNTEAFFGQGTRLTVV.

CDR3 nucleotide sequence: TGTGCCAGCAGCTTAAATGTAGGAGCCAACTACGAGCAGTACTTC. As protein: CASSLNVGANYEQYF. J is TRBJ2-7 and V is TRBV7-8; D unclear. The CDR3 sequence is 15 residues long. The germline V and J ends were trimmed by 2 bases and 3 bases, with 14 bases remaining between them. CDR1 and CDR2 from the germline V gene are SGHVS and FQNEAQ.

The CDR3 DNA sequence: TGCAGTGCTAGCGGGCAAGAGACCCAGTACTTC. Protein sequence: CSASGQETQYF. The V call is TRBV20-1, the J call TRBJ2-5; no clear D gene. The CDR3 loop spans 11 amino acids. Germline CDR1 reads DFQATT; CDR2 reads SNEGSKA (reference sequence). Between the trimmed V and J ends, which lost 3 bases and 2 bases, there was a span of 4 bases.

V gene TRBV7-2 combines with J gene TRBJ2-7, with 7 positions matching TRBD2. The CDR3 is made up of 15 amino acids. From germline, CDR1 is SGHTA and CDR2 FQGNSA. Trimming removed 1 base from V and 3 bases from J; junction bases left unmatched: 6. CDR3 loop: CASSLDHQRDYEQYF. DNA of the CDR3: TGTGCCAGCAGCTTAGACCATCAGCGGGACTACGAGCAGTACTTC.

The V gene is TRBV18, the J gene TRBJ2-1, with TRBD2 matching over 7 bases. The CDR3 totals 16 residues. The germline CDR1 and CDR2 sequences are KGHSH and LQKENI. V trimming: 3 bases; J trimming: 5 bases; junction bases outside the gene matches: 10. CDR3 bases: TGTGCCAGCTCACCCCAACGCGGGAGTGGGGACAATGAGCAGTTCTTC. This sequence encodes CASSPQRGSGDNEQFF.

Only one count was recorded for this clone. This chain joins TRBV25-1 and TRBJ1-6; weak D call: TRBD1 (6 bases). V lost 6 bases to trimming and J lost 7 bases, with 10 bases between them. CDR1 is MGHDK and CDR2 is SYGVNS in the germline V gene. The CDR3 covers 13 residues. The CDR3 here is CASSAQGNSPLHF. The CDR3 nucleotides read TGTGCCAGCAGCGCACAGGGAAATTCACCCCTCCACTTT. The whole variable domain, filled in from reference TRBV25-1 and TRBJ1-6, reads EADIYQTPRYLVIGTGKKITLECSQTMGHDKMYWYQQDPGMELHLIHYSYGVNSTEKGDLSSESTVSRIRTEHFPLTLESARPSHTSQYLCASSAQGNSPLHFGNGTRLTVT.

The chain carries TRBV5-1 and TRBJ2-7, with 12 bases matching TRBD1. The germline gives CDR1 SGHRS, CDR2 YFSETQ. V lost 2 bases to trimming and J lost 0 bases; unmatched junction nucleotides: 12. The length of the CDR3 is 19 residues. CDR3 protein: CASSFSTPGQGAHSYEQYF. DNA of the CDR3: TGCGCCAGCAGCTTTTCGACTCCGGGACAGGGGGCACACTCCTACGAGCAGTACTTC. The full variable domain, with the rest looked up from reference TRBV5-1 and TRBJ2-7, is KAGVTQTPRYLIKTRGQQVTLSCSPISGHRSVSWYQQTPGQGLQFLFEYFSETQRNKGNFPGRFSGRQFSNSRSEMNVSTLELGDSALYLCASSFSTPGQGAHSYEQYFGPGTRLTVT.

J is TRBJ1-1 and V is TRBV13; 7 bases fit TRBD1. The CDR3 has 14 residues. The germline V gene encodes CDR1 PRHDT and CDR2 FYEKMQ (reference sequence). V was pared by 6 bases and J by 2 bases, with 6 bases of the junction left unmatched. This chain's CDR3 is CASRPQGGNTEAFF. In DNA form, the CDR3 reads TGTGCCAGCAGGCCGCAGGGGGGAAACACTGAAGCTTTCTTT. The variable domain in full, with the rest retrieved from reference TRBV13 and TRBJ1-1, is AAGVIQSPRHLIKEKRETATLKCYPIPRHDTVYWYQQGPGQDPQFLISFYEKMQSDKGSIPDRFSAQQFSDYHSELNMSSLELGDSALYFCASRPQGGNTEAFFGQGTRLTVV.

This sequence joins TRBV28 and TRBJ2-3, with 10 bases that match TRBD2. Germline CDR1 is MDHEN and CDR2 is SYDVKM. V lost 6 bases, J lost 4 bases, and 4 bases stayed unmatched. The CDR3 sequence is 14 residues long. The CDR3 is CASSPAGGSDTQYF. CDR3 DNA: TGTGCCAGCAGCCCAGCGGGAGGGTCAGATACGCAGTATTTT.

This chain connects TRBV5-1 to TRBJ2-5, with D perhaps TRBD1 (6 bases). There are 14 residues in the CDR3. V lost 5 bases and J 0 bases, leaving 11 bases between the germline ends. Germline V lookup: CDR1 SGHRS, CDR2 YFSETQ. The CDR3 sequence is CASRKGTNQETQYF. The CDR3 DNA reads as TGCGCCAGCAGAAAAGGGACAAACCAAGAGACCCAGTACTTC.

The chain is built from TRBV4-3 and TRBJ2-5; D is perhaps TRBD2 (6 bases). The CDR3 is 14 residues long. The V end lost 0 bases, the J end lost 2 bases, and 7 bases lay between the germline ends. Germline CDR1 reads LGHNA; CDR2 reads YSLEER. The CDR3 spells CASSQELAQETQYF. The CDR3 coding sequence is TGCGCCAGCAGCCAAGAACTAGCTCAAGAGACCCAGTACTTC.

CDR3 bases: TGTGCCAGCAGTTACTCCGCCGCCAGAAATAGCAATCAGCCCCAGCATTTT. Protein product: CASSYSAARNSNQPQHF. The chain is built from TRBV6-2 or TRBV6-3 and TRBJ1-5; D unresolved. Trimming removed 0 bases at V and 0 bases at J, with 12 bases between. Germline values: CDR1 MNHEY, CDR2 SVGEGT. The CDR3 consists of 17 residues.

This chain connects TRBV9 to TRBJ2-1; 12 bases agree with TRBD2. This CDR3 is built from 15 residues. Trimming took 4 bases from V and 4 from J; bases not matched to a gene: 3. Germline V CDR1 and CDR2: SGDLS, YYNGEE. The CDR3 spells CASSPSGGGYNEQFF. CDR3 nucleotide sequence: TGTGCCAGCAGCCCTAGCGGGGGGGGTTACAATGAGCAGTTCTTC.